This T cell receptor beta chain emerged from a study of blood T cell repertoires in COVID-19. Study in general: Sites across the United States, Italy and Spain contributed samples from acute and convalescent COVID-19. From T cells, B-cell-depleted T cells, or PBMCs came the material, which was cDNA or gDNA.

During active infection, Seattle patients enrolled and were then monitored through disease. In the authors' methods: It was from reference gene primer amplification that nucleated cell counts were estimated. Profiled with immunoSEQ multiplex PCR; TCRdb holds only in-frame clones, not every one. V and J calls and clone size are as listed in that table; D and trimming were resolved from the DNA. The table records 500,000 to 600,000 clones, roughly nine tenths of them present only once. V was cut by 2 bases and J by 4 bases, with 10 bases left in between. CDR1 is LGHDT and CDR2 is YNNKEL in the germline V gene (reference sequence). The CDR3 is 14 residues long.

The specimen sequenced was peripheral blood. This rearrangement joins TRBV3-1 (or the pseudogene TRBV3-2) to TRBJ2-3; D is undetermined. The TCR was taken from a woman aged 45-59 years with COVID-19, enrolled during active disease. CDR3 DNA: TGTGCCAGCAGCCAATCGTCCCTAGCAGATACGCAGTATTTT. It codes for CASSQSSLADTQYF.